The 15 T cell receptor beta chains below were found in one sample sequenced in a study of blood T cell repertoires in COVID-19. Measured with immunoSEQ multiplex PCR; TCRdb has only the in-frame clones, and not every one. The repertoire includes about 250,000 clones, 65% to 90% of them detected once, and 8.5% to 9.5% sits in the top ten. The sample comprised PBMCs or T cells enriched from blood (not recorded which). The receptors here all came from a woman between 45 and 60 years old with acute COVID-19.

The chain has TRBV18 and TRBJ1-2; D uncertain. This CDR3 is 13 amino acids long. Per germline, CDR1 KGHSH and CDR2 LQKENI. Between the trimmed V and J ends, which lost 3 bases and 3 bases, there was a span of 8 bases. The CDR3 DNA reads TGTGCCAGCTCACCCAACACAGACTATGGCTACACCTTC. It specifies CASSPNTDYGYTF.

This clone occurred once. This chain joins TRBV30 and TRBJ1-2, with unresolved D. Trimming stripped 2 bases from V and 4 bases from J, with 11 bases between. The CDR3 totals 13 residues. CDR1 GTSNPN and CDR2 SVGIG come from the germline V gene (reference sequence). CDR3 in DNA: TGTGCCTGGAGTACCTTCGGGTTCTATGGCTACACCTTC. Encoded protein: CAWSTFGFYGYTF.

The rearrangement uses TRBV7-8 and TRBJ1-2, with a tentative D call TRBD1 (6 bases). This CDR3 comprises 13 residues. V lost 5 bases to trimming and J lost 2 bases, with 9 bases between them. Germline lookup yields CDR1 SGHVS and CDR2 FQNEAQ. The CDR3 DNA reads as TGTGCCAGCAGCCACACAGGGAACTATGGCTACACCTTC. Its translation is CASSHTGNYGYTF.

The gene calls are TRBV5-1 and TRBJ2-5; 7 positions agree with TRBD2. V lost 2 bases to trimming and J lost 1 base; unmatched junction nucleotides: 8. The germline gives CDR1 SGHRS, CDR2 YFSETQ. The CDR3 length is 16 residues. The CDR3 protein is CASSLPGTGGQETQYF. Here the CDR3 DNA reads TGCGCCAGCAGCTTACCCGGGACGGGGGGCCAAGAGACCCAGTACTTC. Full variable domain (outside the CDR3, taken from reference TRBV5-1 and TRBJ2-5): KAGVTQTPRYLIKTRGQQVTLSCSPISGHRSVSWYQQTPGQGLQFLFEYFSETQRNKGNFPGRFSGRQFSNSRSEMNVSTLELGDSALYLCASSLPGTGGQETQYFGPGTRLLVL.

This chain joins TRBV7-6 and TRBJ2-5; 12 positions match TRBD2. In germline, CDR1 is SGHVS, CDR2 FNYEAQ. The CDR3 has 16 amino acids. The J segment lost 4 bases and the V segment lost 4 bases, leaving 7 bases of the junction unmatched. CDR3 in DNA: TGTGCCAGCAGCTCTCGACTAGCGGGGGCCCGAGAGACCCAGTACTTC. Protein sequence: CASSSRLAGARETQYF.

J is TRBJ2-7 and V is TRBV11-2; perhaps TRBD2 as D (6 bases). V shed 1 base and J shed 1 base, with 14 bases lying between them. CDR1 and CDR2 from the germline V gene are SGHAT and FQNNGV. The CDR3 length is 16 residues. The CDR3 nucleotides are TGTGCCAGCAGCTTAGGGCGGGACTCGGGGTCCTACGAGCAGTACTTC. Translated, it gives CASSLGRDSGSYEQYF.

The chain employs TRBV9 and TRBJ2-3; TRBD1 aligns across 9 bases. Germline loops: CDR1 SGDLS, CDR2 YYNGEE. CDR3 length: 15 amino acids. The junction had 6 bases not matched to a gene; V was cut back by 4 bases and J by 3 bases. CDR3 region: CASSMTGGLTDTQYF. As DNA, the CDR3 is TGTGCCAGCAGCATGACAGGGGGGTTAACAGATACGCAGTATTTT.

This clone came up a few times. This specimen includes other DNA sequences encoding the same CDR3. V and J are TRBV5-1 and TRBJ2-7; the D is unclear. The germline gives CDR1 SGHRS, CDR2 YFSETQ. Trimming left V 0 bases short and J 4 bases short, with 5 bases between. This CDR3 has 12 residues. CDR3 region: CASSLDAYEQYF. CDR3 DNA: TGCGCCAGCAGCTTGGATGCGTACGAGCAGTACTTC.

The V gene is TRBV7-9, the J gene TRBJ2-5, with 8 nucleotides matching TRBD1. Germline values: CDR1 SEHNR, CDR2 FQNEAQ (reference sequence). This CDR3 contains 15 residues. J gave up 4 bases and V 5 bases, and 9 bases lay outside the gene matches. CDR3 DNA: TGTGCCAGCAGCCGAGGACAGGGTGGTCCAGAGACCCAGTACTTC. Translated: CASSRGQGGPETQYF. Drawing the rest from reference TRBV7-9 and TRBJ2-5, the complete variable domain is DTGVSQNPRHKITKRGQNVTFRCDPISEHNRLYWYRQTLGQGPEFLTYFQNEAQLEKSRLLSDRFSAERPKGSFSTLEIQRTEQGDSAMYLCASSRGQGGPETQYFGPGTRLLVL.

The J gene is TRBJ1-2, the V gene TRBV2; D might be TRBD1 (5 bases). Trimming left V 6 bases short and J 2 bases short, with 13 bases between. Germline V gene sequence: CDR1 SNHLY, CDR2 FYNNEI. The CDR3 runs to 14 residues. CDR3 coding DNA: TGTGCCAGCAGGACCCGGGACTCCAACTATGGCTACACCTTC. Amino acid sequence: CASRTRDSNYGYTF.

J is TRBJ1-3 and V is TRBV5-1; maybe TRBD1 (5 bases). Germline V gene data show CDR1 as SGHRS and CDR2 as YFSETQ. The V gene lost 0 bases and the J gene lost 3 bases, with 7 bases spanning the gap. This CDR3 contains 14 residues. In DNA, the CDR3 is TGCGCCAGCAGCTTGGAGGGGTTTGGAAACACCATATATTTT. This encodes CASSLEGFGNTIYF.

V and J are TRBV6-5 and TRBJ1-1; TRBD1 matches at 7 bases. The CDR3 has 14 residues. The J segment lost 4 bases and the V segment lost 6 bases, leaving 8 bases of the junction unmatched. Germline assignment: CDR1 MNHEY and CDR2 SVGAGI. The CDR3 DNA sequence: TGTGCCAGCAGGTACAGGGGAGGAGGCACTGAAGCTTTCTTT. This translates into CASRYRGGGTEAFF.

This sequence joins TRBV19 and TRBJ2-5; D perhaps matches TRBD2 (6 bases). The length of the CDR3 is 14 residues. With 3 bases removed from V and 1 base from J, the gap between germline ends came to 9 bases. Germline V lookup: CDR1 LNHDA, CDR2 SQIVND (reference sequence). CDR3 protein: CASSMGGGQETQYF. DNA for the CDR3: TGTGCCAGTAGTATGGGGGGAGGCCAAGAGACCCAGTACTTC.

This clone has a handful of counts. This chain joins TRBV5-1 and TRBJ2-6; 7 bases agree with TRBD1. V was clipped by 9 bases and J by 6 bases; unmatched bases: 12. CDR3 length equals 15 residues. The germline gives CDR1 SGHRS, CDR2 YFSETQ. This CDR3 is CATGTVPSQANVLTF. DNA of the CDR3: TGCGCCACCGGGACAGTCCCCTCTCAGGCCAACGTCCTGACTTTC.

The V call is TRBV29-1, the J call TRBJ1-2; possibly TRBD1 for D (5 bases). The CDR3 contains 13 residues. Between the trimmed V and J ends, which lost 6 bases and 11 bases, there was a span of 22 bases. Germline V gene sequence: CDR1 SQVTM, CDR2 ANQGSEA. This chain's CDR3 is CSVARDLTMEYTF. In DNA form, the CDR3 reads TGCAGCGTAGCCAGGGACTTAACTATGGAGTACACCTTC.